The next 14 T cell receptor delta chains were all read from a single sample in a study of γδ T cells in repeated Plasmodium falciparum infection. Flow sorting of PBMC yielded separate Vgamma9/Vdelta2+ and Vdelta2-negative gammadelta T cell populations for bulk repertoire analysis. TCRdb re-called the multiplex PCR reads through CATT. The sample has some 100,000 delta-chain clones, 1.4% seen once. What was sequenced was gamma-delta T cells from blood. All receptors come from a pool of human donors (malaria-infected and uninfected, not separated).

Points on this clone: Given a far larger clone just one base away, this is likely a sequencing read error. This chain connects TRDV1 to TRDJ2; TRDD3 matches 13 bases. TCRdb does not report a J gene; here it was assigned by matching the DNA to germline references. The germline gives CDR1 TSWWSYY, CDR2 QGS. V gave up 2 bases and J gave up 0 bases; unmatched junction bases: 24. This CDR3 region has 25 residues. The CDR3 loop reads CALGEDSILAEPTGGYGTLTAQLFF. CDR3 nucleotides: TGTGCTCTTGGGGAAGATTCGATTCTCGCCGAGCCAACTGGGGGATACGGTACTTTGACAGCACAACTCTTCTTT.

About this clone: One end of the junction does not line up with germline, which may come from a read error. The chain employs TRDV1 and TRDJ1; a possible D gene is TRDD2 (7 bases). No J segment appears in TCRdb, so it was assigned here by matching the sequence to germline. The CDR3 sequence is 17 residues long. Germline-derived CDR1 and CDR2 are TSWWSYY and QGS. The CDR3: CSGEHHFLRTETDKLIF. CDR3 DNA sequence: TGCTCTGGGGAACACCACTTCCTAAGAACCGAGACCGATAAACTCATCTTT.

This clone was seen a handful of times. This DNA's translation differs at residue 14 from TCRdb's protein, which comes from a much larger clone; a read error is likely, and the protein shown is translated from the DNA. The chain is built from TRDV1 and TRDJ1; the D gene is possibly TRDD3 (5 bases). TCRdb does not report a J gene; here it was assigned by matching the DNA to germline references. This CDR3 contains 21 residues. CDR1 is TSWWSYY and CDR2 is QGS in the germline V gene. Between the trimmed V and J ends, which lost 2 bases and 2 bases, there was a span of 30 bases. CDR3: CALGEDRGVYEEGVRTDKLIF. The CDR3 DNA is TGTGCTCTTGGGGAAGACCGCGGGGTTTACGAGGAGGGGGTAAGGACCGATAAACTCATCTTT.

There are many counts of this clone. The junction differs from germline at one of its ends, possibly a read error. V gene TRDV3 combines with J gene TRDJ1; 11 nucleotides line up with TRDD3. The CDR3 has 16 amino acids. Germline CDR1 is TVYSNPD and CDR2 is GDNSRS (reference sequence). CDR3 nucleotide sequence: TGTGCCTCTCTGCTGGGGGATACCATGTACACCGATAAACCCATCTTT. Amino acid sequence: CASLLGDTMYTDKPIF.

This clone was counted at least ten times. The J gene is TRDJ3, the V gene TRDV2; unclear D gene. The J gene is absent in TCRdb and was assigned here via DNA matching to germline. The CDR3 runs to 20 residues. The V gene's germline CDR1 is GEAIGNYY and CDR2 EKD. V lost 0 bases to trimming and J lost 0 bases, with 17 bases between them. The CDR3 protein is CACDTADIRGSSWDTRQMFF. The CDR3 DNA reads TGTGCCTGTGACACCGCCGACATCCGCGGGAGCTCCTGGGACACCCGACAGATGTTTTTC.

This clone was observed at least ten times. TCRdb's listed protein matches a much larger clone and diverges from this DNA's translation at residue 4, likely through a read error; the protein shown comes from the DNA. The chain couples TRDV2 to TRDJ1, with a tentative D call TRDD3 (6 bases). The CDR3 extends over 18 amino acids. CDR1 is GEAIGNYY, CDR2 EKD, per germline. For the CDR3, the DNA is TGTGCCTGTGGCACCGTAAGTCAAGGGGGAAAGTACACCGATAAACTCATCTTT. Translation: CACGTVSQGGKYTDKLIF.

This clone was observed a few times. Translating this DNA gives a protein that differs at residue 6 from the TCRdb one, which belongs to a much larger clone; a read error is likely, and the protein shown is this translation. The CDR3 loop is CALGESMGHPTGGRLYTDKLIF. CDR3 DNA: TGTGCTCTTGGGGAATCTATGGGCCATCCTACTGGGGGACGTCTGTACACCGATAAACTCATCTTT. V gene TRDV1 combines with J gene TRDJ1; the match to TRDD3 covers 9 bases. Since TCRdb gives no J gene, matching the DNA to germline was used here to assign it. J lost 0 bases, V lost 2 bases, and 22 bases had no gene match. The CDR3 runs 22 residues. Germline V gene data show CDR1 as TSWWSYY and CDR2 as QGS.

This clone was seen repeatedly, ten times or more. A far larger clone is only one base removed, so a read error is likely. Within the sample, other DNA sequences also encode this same CDR3. The chain links TRDV1 to TRDJ2, with TRDD3 identical over 12 bases. TCRdb does not report a J gene; here it was assigned by matching the DNA to germline references. The CDR3 length is 17 residues. CDR1 is TSWWSYY, CDR2 QGS, per germline. The CDR3 loop reads CALGFTGGYPPTAQLFF. The CDR3 DNA follows: TGTGCCCTTGGATTTACTGGGGGATACCCCCCGACAGCACAACTCTTCTTT.

This clone was counted a few times. This DNA translates differently at residue 12 from the TCRdb protein, which is that of a much larger clone; a read error is likely, and the protein shown is the DNA's own translation. V and J are TRDV1 and TRDJ1, with TRDD3 matching 11 bases. TCRdb supplies no J gene; here it was assigned by aligning the nucleotide sequence to germline. J lost 0 bases, V lost 4 bases, and 13 bases had no gene match. The CDR3 consists of 19 residues. Germline-derived CDR1 and CDR2 are TSWWSYY and QGS. The CDR3 DNA sequence: TGTGCTCTTGGGGTACCCCTACTGGGGGATAGGGAGTACACCGATAAACTCATCTTT. Residues: CALGVPLLGDREYTDKLIF.

This clone has a handful of counts. The amino acid sequence in TCRdb belongs to a much larger clone and departs from this DNA's translation at residue 15, likely a sequencing read error; the sequence shown is translated from the DNA. This sequence joins TRDV1 and TRDJ1, with 7 bases matching TRDD3. In the absence of a J gene in TCRdb, the DNA was matched to germline to assign it here. Per germline, CDR1 TSWWSYY and CDR2 QGS. The CDR3 runs 19 residues. As DNA, the CDR3 is TGTGCTCTTGGGGATGGAGTCCTATGGCTGGGGGCGCACACCAATAAACTCATCTTT. Encoded protein: CALGDGVLWLGAHTNKLIF.

This clone has only a few counts. With only one base between it and a far larger clone, this is likely a read error. Distinct nucleotide sequences in the sample also encode this CDR3. The chain has TRDV2 and TRDJ1; a possible D gene is TRDD2 (5 bases). Here the J gene was assigned by germline matching of the DNA, as TCRdb has none. The CDR3 sequence is 18 residues long. In germline, CDR1 is GEAIGNYY, CDR2 EKD. CDR3 in DNA: TGTGCCTGTGACACCGTCGCCTTCGGGAAAAGCTTTACCGACAAACTCATCTTT. Translated: CACDTVAFGKSFTDKLIF.

There are a few counts of this clone. The TCRdb record carries a much larger clone's protein, which differs from this DNA's translation at residue 9; a read error is the likely cause, and the protein listed here is the DNA translation. The V gene is TRDV2, the J gene TRDJ1, with TRDD3 matching over 10 bases. The J gene comes from matching the DNA to germline here; TCRdb lacks it. V was pared by 5 bases and J by 7 bases, with 12 bases of the junction left unmatched. CDR1 GEAIGNYY and CDR2 EKD come from the germline V gene. This CDR3 spans 15 amino acids. CDR3 region: CACVALGDMGAKLIF. The CDR3 DNA reads TGTGCCTGTGTCGCCCTGGGGGATATGGGCGCTAAACTCATCTTT.

Concerning this clone: The amino acid sequence in TCRdb belongs to a much larger clone and departs from this DNA's translation at residue 18, likely a sequencing read error; the sequence shown is translated from the DNA. This chain connects TRDV1 to TRDJ4; tentatively, D is TRDD3 (6 bases). V was clipped by 4 bases and J by 3 bases, with 48 bases between them. From germline, CDR1 is TSWWSYY and CDR2 QGS. CDR3 size: 25 residues. The chain's CDR3 is CALGGPHGRLVPIDHVLRDKGPLIF. The CDR3 nucleotides read TGTGCTCTTGGGGGTCCCCATGGACGGCTTGTCCCAATCGACCATGTACTGAGGGATAAAGGACCCCTGATCTTT.

Ten or more counts support this clone. A read error is likely here: a far larger clone is one base away. Other DNA sequences in this specimen translate into the identical CDR3. V gene TRDV1 combines with J gene TRDJ2; D is possibly TRDD3 (6 bases). The J gene is not listed in TCRdb, so it was assigned here from a DNA match to germline. CDR1 and CDR2 (germline): TSWWSYY, QGS. This CDR3 has 20 amino acids. Trimming cost V 0 bases and J 2 bases, with 22 bases left between them. CDR3 amino acids: CALGELALLGGGWLTAQLFF. As DNA, the CDR3 is TGTGCTCTTGGGGAACTAGCCCTACTAGGTGGGGGGTGGTTGACAGCACAACTCTTCTTT.